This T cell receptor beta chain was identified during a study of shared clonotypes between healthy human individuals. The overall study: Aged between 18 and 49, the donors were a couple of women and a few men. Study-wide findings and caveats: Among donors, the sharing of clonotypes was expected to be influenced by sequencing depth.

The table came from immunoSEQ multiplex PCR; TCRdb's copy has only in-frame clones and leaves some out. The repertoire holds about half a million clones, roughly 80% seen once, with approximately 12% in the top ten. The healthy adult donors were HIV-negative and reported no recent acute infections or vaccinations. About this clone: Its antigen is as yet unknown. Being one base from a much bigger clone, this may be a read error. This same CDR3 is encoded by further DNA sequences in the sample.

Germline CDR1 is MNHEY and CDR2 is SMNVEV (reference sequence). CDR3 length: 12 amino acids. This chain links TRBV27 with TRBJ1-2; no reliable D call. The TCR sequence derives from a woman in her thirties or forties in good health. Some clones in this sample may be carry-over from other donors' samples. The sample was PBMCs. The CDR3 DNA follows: TGTGCCAGCAAAGGATTAGGGCATGGCTACACTTTC. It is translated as CASKGLGHGYTF.